The entry below gives a single T cell receptor beta chain sequence along with its context. The sample comes from a study of shared clonotypes between healthy human individuals. The CDR3 covers 17 residues. V was trimmed by 0 bases and J by 5 bases, leaving 17 bases between them. Per germline, CDR1 SGHAT and CDR2 FQNNGV. Assay: immunoSEQ multiplex PCR; the TCRdb copy retains only in-frame clones and omits some. The repertoire includes about 580,000 clones, roughly 98% of them detected once, and 0.3% sits in the top ten. Terminally differentiated effector memory CD45RA+ cells were excluded from the naive CD8 cells, which were CD45RO-negative and positively selected for CCR7.

Sequencing input: naive CD8+ T cells sorted from blood. The receptor was derived from a man aged 25-45 years in good health. J is TRBJ2-1 and V is TRBV11-2; no clear D. In DNA form, the CDR3 reads TGTGCCAGCAGCTTAGATGAGGTACTATTTTCCCACAATGAGCAGTTCTTC. Amino acid sequence: CASSLDEVLFSHNEQFF.